This TCR beta chain was obtained from a study of blood T cell repertoires in COVID-19. Across the study: From the United States, Italy and Spain came samples of acute and convalescent COVID-19. From T cells, B-cell-depleted T cells, or PBMCs came the material, which was cDNA or gDNA.

Original methodology: Counts of nucleated cells, estimated from reference gene primer amplification, were obtained. Repertoires were generated with immunoSEQ multiplex PCR, while TCRdb's copy carries only in-frame clones and drops some. V, J and clone size are those of that table, while D and trimming were read from the DNA. The data contain roughly 71,000 clones, around 78% of them singletons. CDR1 and CDR2 from the germline V gene are ENHRY and SYGVKD. This CDR3 is built from 13 residues. After removal of 11 bases from V and 8 bases from J, the junction contained 9 bases not matched to a gene. This clonotype was obtained from an elderly woman with acute or convalescent COVID-19. V is TRBV10-3 and J is TRBJ1-2; 12 bases fit TRBD1. Sequenced input: peripheral blood. CDR3 region: CAGGGQGAWGYTF. Written as DNA, the CDR3 is TGTGCCGGCGGGGGACAGGGGGCGTGGGGCTACACCTTC.